The subject of this entry is one TCR beta chain. The antigen is not known. Profiled with immunoSEQ multiplex PCR; TCRdb holds only in-frame clones, not every one. The sample lists 55,000 to 75,000 clones, 80% seen once, with 9.5% to 13% in the top ten. These data originate in a study of T cell responses to AZD1222 COVID-19 vaccine. Germline V gene sequence: CDR1 MNHEY, CDR2 SMNVEV (reference sequence). This CDR3 has 14 residues. V dropped 2 bases and J dropped 2 bases, with 9 bases sitting between them. The study, taken as a whole, reports: At baseline, just five or six AZD1222 recipients tested seropositive. Regions 160-218 and 743-854 held dominance among vaccine-associated CD4 TCRs, which spanned spike. No repertoire was sampled before or during the peak T cell response, only after it.

This TCR was sampled from an adult in good health. The rearrangement uses TRBV27 and TRBJ2-5; the D gene is possibly TRBD1 (5 bases). This sample comprised peripheral blood, obtained on day 0 of AZD1222 vaccination. CDR3: CASSLGPGQETQYF. The CDR3 region has the DNA TGTGCCAGCAGTTTAGGGCCAGGGCAAGAGACCCAGTACTTC.